This TCR beta chain was captured by sequencing in a study of T cells in Graves' hyperthyroidism and ophthalmopathy. Whole-study findings and limits: A 13 V-J model separated ophthalmopathy from stable hyperthyroidism.

RNA transcripts gave rise to amplified TCR beta CDR3 regions. During a first-round RT-PCR of the TCR CDR3, the HTBI primer set was used. TCRdb reprocessed the multiplex PCR reads via MiXCR and lists one record per CDR3 protein. The table has over 300,000 distinct CDR3 sequences, roughly an eighth seen once; the top ten hold roughly 33%. The study included ophthalmopathy patients with Clinical Activity Score at least 3, NOSPECS grade at least 4 and duration under 3 months. Out of roughly 10 ml of fresh peripheral blood came the PBMCs. As for this clonotype: Its antigen is not known.

The CDR3 contains 14 residues. Germline V gene data show CDR1 as MNHEY and CDR2 as SVGAGI. Trimming took 0 bases from V and 8 from J, leaving 13 bases between them. The sequence came from a middle-aged woman with Graves' ophthalmopathy. Sequencing was done on a sample of blood. V usage is TRBV6-5 and J usage is TRBJ1-2; possibly TRBD1 for D (5 bases). The CDR3 region has the DNA TGTGCCAGCAGTTACTCGAACTCAGGGCGCGGCTACACCTTC. This gives the protein CASSYSNSGRGYTF.